This TCR beta chain is drawn from a study of spatial heterogeneity in lung cancer. Overall study results and limits: It was found that expanded intratumoral alpha and beta TCR counts tracked tumor mutation counts. Nonsynonymous mutations, ubiquitous and regional, were tracked respectively by counts of ubiquitous and regional expanded TCRs.

TCRdb re-called the 5' RACE reads with MiXCR, one entry per CDR3 protein. The table records approximately 2,300 distinct CDR3 sequences, around 15% of them present only once. This clonotype ranks as medium-sized. Its antigen is undetermined. Specified time point: sample taken at primary tumor resection. Unsorted whole RNA samples from tumor, nontumor lung or frozen PBMC were sequenced. The clonotype comes from a male donor with early-stage non-small cell lung cancer. Material: lung tumor tissue, obtained at surgery.

CDR3 in DNA: TGTGCCAGCAGTTTAGGGCTGAACACTGAAGCTTTCTTT. Its translation: CASSLGLNTEAFF. This sequence joins TRBV12-3 or TRBV12-4 and TRBJ1-1; no firm D call. The CDR3 loop spans 13 amino acids. Trimming left V 1 base short and J 0 bases short, with 3 bases between.